The 2 T cell receptor beta chains below were found in one sample sequenced in a study of blood T cell repertoires in COVID-19. Measured with immunoSEQ multiplex PCR; TCRdb has only the in-frame clones, and not every one. Of about 120,000 clones in the sample, 70% to 80% were seen once. Sequences were obtained from peripheral blood. The receptors were gathered from a woman older than 75 with acute or convalescent COVID-19.

V and J are TRBV10-3 and TRBJ1-1; D gene uncertain. The CDR3 extends over 12 amino acids. V was cut by 4 bases and J by 3 bases, with 6 bases left in between. Germline V gene sequence: CDR1 ENHRY, CDR2 SYGVKD. CDR3 nucleotides: TGTGCCATCAGTGCGAGAGACACTGAAGCTTTCTTT. Protein: CAISARDTEAFF.

This clone was observed a few times. J is TRBJ1-1 and V is TRBV10-2, with D uncertain. Between the trimmed V and J ends, which lost 4 bases and 4 bases, there was a span of 13 bases. There are 14 residues in the CDR3. The germline CDR1 and CDR2 sequences are WSHSY and SAAADI. CDR3 amino acids: CASSVAGGSTEAFF. CDR3 nucleotides: TGCGCCAGCAGTGTGGCGGGAGGGAGCACTGAAGCTTTCTTT.